These 3 T cell receptor beta chains were all obtained from the same sample, sequenced in a study of cytomegalovirus exposure and HLA in healthy donors. With 60 Vbeta and 13 Jbeta primers, the PCR was carried out. TCRdb's table, derived via immunoSEQ multiplex PCR, lists solely in-frame clones and lacks some. The sample yields around 150,000 clones, 61% seen once. The sample taken for sequencing was PBMCs. The receptors come from a male donor in good health and CMV-seronegative.

This clone was observed once. This chain joins TRBV4-2 and TRBJ2-3; TRBD2 matches 7 bases. CDR1 and CDR2 (germline): LGHNA, YNFKEQ. The trim removed 0 bases at V and 1 base at J, leaving 7 bases unmatched. CDR3 length equals 17 residues. CDR3 DNA sequence: TGTGCCAGCAGCCAAGAGAACGGGCTAGCGGGCACAGATACGCAGTATTTT. Protein product: CASSQENGLAGTDTQYF.

This sequence joins TRBV7-9 and TRBJ1-2; 7 positions agree with TRBD1. V gave up 2 bases and J gave up 5 bases; unmatched junction bases: 11. CDR1 and CDR2 from the germline V gene are SEHNR and FQNEAQ (reference sequence). This CDR3 has 16 amino acids. The CDR3 here is CASSLPLYRGWYGYTF. DNA of the CDR3: TGTGCCAGCAGCTTACCGCTATACAGGGGCTGGTATGGCTACACCTTC.

The chain has TRBV15 and TRBJ2-7; 9 bases map to TRBD1. The ends lost 5 bases at V and 7 bases at J; junction bases unmatched: 12. Per the germline V gene, CDR1 is LNHNV and CDR2 is YYDKDF (reference sequence). CDR3 length equals 15 residues. The CDR3 protein is CATSGSLWDRVEQYF. The CDR3 DNA reads as TGTGCCACCAGCGGTAGTCTTTGGGACAGGGTTGAGCAGTACTTC.